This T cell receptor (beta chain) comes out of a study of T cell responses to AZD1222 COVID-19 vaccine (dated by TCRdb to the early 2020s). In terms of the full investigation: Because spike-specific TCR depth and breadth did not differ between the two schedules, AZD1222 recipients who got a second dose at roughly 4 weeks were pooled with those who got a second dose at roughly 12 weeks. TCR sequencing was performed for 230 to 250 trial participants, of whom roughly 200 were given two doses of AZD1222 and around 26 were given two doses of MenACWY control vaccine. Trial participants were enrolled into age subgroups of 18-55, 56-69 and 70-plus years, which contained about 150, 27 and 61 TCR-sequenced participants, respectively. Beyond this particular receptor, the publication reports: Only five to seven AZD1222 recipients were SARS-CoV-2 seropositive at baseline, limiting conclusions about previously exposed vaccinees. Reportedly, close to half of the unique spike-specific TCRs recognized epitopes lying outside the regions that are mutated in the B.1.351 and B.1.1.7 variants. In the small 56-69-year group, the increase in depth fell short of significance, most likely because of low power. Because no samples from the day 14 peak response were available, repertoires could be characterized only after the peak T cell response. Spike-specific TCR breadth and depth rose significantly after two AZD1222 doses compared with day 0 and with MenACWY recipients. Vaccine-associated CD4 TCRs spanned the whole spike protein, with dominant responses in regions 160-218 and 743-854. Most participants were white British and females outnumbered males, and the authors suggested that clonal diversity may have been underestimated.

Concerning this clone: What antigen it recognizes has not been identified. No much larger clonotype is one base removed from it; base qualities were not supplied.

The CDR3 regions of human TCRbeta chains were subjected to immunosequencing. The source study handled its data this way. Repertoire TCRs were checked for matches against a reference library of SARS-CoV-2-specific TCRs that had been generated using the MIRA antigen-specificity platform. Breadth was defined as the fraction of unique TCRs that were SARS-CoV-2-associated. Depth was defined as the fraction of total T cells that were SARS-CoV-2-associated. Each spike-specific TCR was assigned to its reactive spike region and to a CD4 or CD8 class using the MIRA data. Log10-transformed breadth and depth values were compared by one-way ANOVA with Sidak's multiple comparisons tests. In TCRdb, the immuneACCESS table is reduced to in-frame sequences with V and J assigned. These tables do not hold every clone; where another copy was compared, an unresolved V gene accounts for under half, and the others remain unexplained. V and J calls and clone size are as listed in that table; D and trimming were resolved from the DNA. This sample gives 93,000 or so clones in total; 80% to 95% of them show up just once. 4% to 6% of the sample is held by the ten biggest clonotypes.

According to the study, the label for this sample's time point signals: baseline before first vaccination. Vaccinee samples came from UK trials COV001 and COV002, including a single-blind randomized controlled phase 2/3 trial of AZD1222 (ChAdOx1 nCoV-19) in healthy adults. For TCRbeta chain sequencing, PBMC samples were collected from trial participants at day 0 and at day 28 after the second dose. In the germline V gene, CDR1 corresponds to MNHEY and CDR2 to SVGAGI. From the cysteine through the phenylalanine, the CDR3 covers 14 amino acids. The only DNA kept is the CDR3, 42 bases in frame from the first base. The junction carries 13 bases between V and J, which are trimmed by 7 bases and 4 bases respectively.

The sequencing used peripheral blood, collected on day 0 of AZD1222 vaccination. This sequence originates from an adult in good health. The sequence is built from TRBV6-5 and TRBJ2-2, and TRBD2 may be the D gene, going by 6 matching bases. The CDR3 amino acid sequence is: CASTEGWGTGELFF. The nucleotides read TGTGCCAGCACGGAGGGTTGGGGCACCGGGGAGCTGTTTTTT.